One and the same sample provided the 24 T cell receptor beta chains below, sequenced in a study of T-cell reconstitution after alpha-beta-depleted transplantation in children. Molecular barcoding with unique molecular identifiers was used for the TCRbeta library. TCRdb reprocessed the PCR reads with MiXCR, giving one entry per CDR3 protein. The sample lists approximately 250,000 distinct CDR3 sequences, about 26% occurring once. Sequencing used PBMCs, obtained before TCRalphabeta/CD19-depleted stem cell transplant. Receptor source: a girl aged 2 to 10 with Fanconi anemia, due to receive a stem cell transplant.

The gene calls are TRBV7-3 and TRBJ2-2; TRBD2 aligns across 9 bases. The CDR3 runs 15 residues. V was clipped by 5 bases and J by 0 bases; unmatched bases: 1. CDR1 and CDR2 from the germline V gene are SGHTA and FQGTGA. The CDR3 region is CASSPSGTNTGELFF. The CDR3 DNA follows: TGTGCCAGCAGCCCTAGCGGGACGAACACCGGGGAGCTGTTTTTT.

This clonotype was seen only once. The rearrangement joins TRBV29-1 to TRBJ2-6, with no clear D. V lost 4 bases and J 0 bases, leaving 10 bases between the germline ends. Per the germline V gene, CDR1 is SQVTM and CDR2 is ANQGSEA. This CDR3 contains 15 residues. CDR3 amino acids: CSVVDQPSGANVLTF. The CDR3 nucleotides are TGCAGCGTTGTTGACCAGCCCTCTGGGGCCAACGTCCTGACTTTC.

The table lists this clonotype with many counts. This rearrangement joins TRBV29-1 to TRBJ2-3; D remains unclear. CDR1 is SQVTM and CDR2 is ANQGSEA in the germline V gene. This CDR3 region has 13 residues. Trimming removed 3 bases at V and 2 bases at J, with 9 bases between. In nucleotides, the CDR3 is TGCAGCGTTGACATAAGTCCCACAGATACGCAGTATTTT. It is translated as CSVDISPTDTQYF.

This clonotype has more than one count but fewer than ten. J is TRBJ2-1 and V is TRBV2; possible D gene TRBD2, 5 bases. Germline-derived CDR1 and CDR2 are SNHLY and FYNNEI. The CDR3 has 13 residues. V was cut by 6 bases and J by 0 bases, with 6 bases left in between. The CDR3 loop is CASRTSSYNEQFF. CDR3 bases: TGTGCCAGCAGAACTAGCTCCTACAATGAGCAGTTCTTC.

This clonotype has only a few counts. The rearrangement joins TRBV12-3 or TRBV12-4 to TRBJ2-3, with 8 bases matching TRBD2. This CDR3 is 17 amino acids long. Trimming at V came to 2 bases and at J to 0 bases, leaving 7 bases not matched to a gene. The CDR3 DNA is TGTGCCAGCAGTTTAAGTCTGACTAGCGTAAGCACAGATACGCAGTATTTT. Amino acid sequence: CASSLSLTSVSTDTQYF.

The chain couples TRBV20-1 to TRBJ2-1, with D maybe TRBD2 (5 bases). Germline loops: CDR1 DFQATT, CDR2 SNEGSKA (reference sequence). Trimming removed 7 bases at V and 7 bases at J, with 8 bases between. The CDR3 contains 10 residues. DNA of the CDR3: TGCAGTGGGACTGAAAATGAGCAGTTCTTC. Translating it yields CSGTENEQFF.

This clonotype was seen many times. The genes are TRBV16 and TRBJ2-6; D remains ambiguous. From germline, CDR1 is KGHSY and CDR2 FQNENV. This CDR3 comprises 13 residues. Trimming took off 7 bases at V and 0 bases at J, with 4 bases between the two ends. This CDR3 is CASTSSGANVLTF. CDR3 nucleotides: TGTGCCAGCACTAGCTCTGGGGCCAACGTCCTGACTTTC. The entire variable domain, with the rest obtained from reference TRBV16 and TRBJ2-6, is as follows: GEEVAQTPKHLVRGEGQKAKLYCAPIKGHSYVFWYQQVLKNEFKFLISFQNENVFDETGMPKERFSAKCLPNSPCSLEIQATKLEDSAVYFCASTSSGANVLTFGAGSRLTVL.

V gene TRBV14 combines with J gene TRBJ2-1; a weak D match, TRBD2 (6 bases). Germline CDR1 is SGHDN and CDR2 is FVKESK. The CDR3 is 14 residues long. Between the trimmed V and J ends, which lost 4 bases and 8 bases, there was a span of 15 bases. CDR3 in amino acids: CASSRTSWADEQFF. CDR3 in DNA: TGTGCCAGCAGCCGTACTAGCTGGGCGGATGAGCAGTTCTTC. Full variable domain (rest looked up from reference TRBV14 and TRBJ2-1): EAGVTQFPSHSVIEKGQTVTLRCDPISGHDNLYWYRRVMGKEIKFLLHFVKESKQDESGMPNNRFLAERTGGTYSTLKVQPAELEDSGVYFCASSRTSWADEQFFGPGTRLTVL.

This clonotype was seen repeatedly, ten times or more. This chain connects TRBV30 to TRBJ2-1; tentatively, D is TRBD1 or TRBD2 (5 bases each). The V and J ends lost 1 base and 4 bases respectively, with 14 bases between them. The CDR3 has 15 residues. Looked up from germline, CDR1 is GTSNPN and CDR2 is SVGIG (reference sequence). The CDR3 spells CAWSETTRTYNEQFF. The CDR3 DNA follows: TGTGCCTGGAGTGAGACTACGCGGACATACAATGAGCAGTTCTTC.

In this sample, this clonotype turned up a few times. V and J are TRBV5-1 and TRBJ2-3, with D possibly matching TRBD1 (6 bases). The V end was cut by 0 bases, the J end by 2 bases, with 13 bases between. Germline V lookup: CDR1 SGHRS, CDR2 YFSETQ. The CDR3 covers 16 residues. CDR3 nucleotide sequence: TGCGCCAGCAGCTTGGTTCCAGGGGCGCTCACAGATACGCAGTATTTT. As protein: CASSLVPGALTDTQYF. The full variable domain, rest sourced from reference TRBV5-1 and TRBJ2-3, is KAGVTQTPRYLIKTRGQQVTLSCSPISGHRSVSWYQQTPGQGLQFLFEYFSETQRNKGNFPGRFSGRQFSNSRSEMNVSTLELGDSALYLCASSLVPGALTDTQYFGPGTRLTVL.

Only a few counts were recorded for this clonotype. The CDR3 region has the DNA TGCAGTGCTGAGACTAGCGGGATGGTAAACAATGAGCAGTTCTTC. Its protein product is CSAETSGMVNNEQFF. V usage is TRBV20-1 and J usage is TRBJ2-1, with 11 positions matching TRBD2. The length of the CDR3 is 15 residues. Looked up from germline, CDR1 is DFQATT and CDR2 is SNEGSKA (reference sequence). V gave up 5 bases and J gave up 5 bases; unmatched junction bases: 8.

This clonotype has just a few counts. The rearrangement links TRBV5-1 to TRBJ2-6; D gene unclear. Between the trimmed V and J ends, which lost 0 bases and 4 bases, there was a span of 11 bases. The V gene's germline CDR1 is SGHRS and CDR2 YFSETQ. This CDR3 comprises 16 residues. The CDR3, as DNA: TGCGCCAGCAGCTTGGAATCCGGGTACGGGGCCAACGTCCTGACTTTC. It translates to CASSLESGYGANVLTF.

This clonotype was detected many times. The chain uses TRBV7-2 and TRBJ2-5, with 10 bases identical to TRBD1. Losses at the gene ends were 0 bases for V and 5 bases for J; bases not matched to a gene: 6. The CDR3 is 16 residues long. Germline CDR1 is SGHTA and CDR2 is FQGNSA. CDR3 region: CASSLAWTGGWETQYF. The CDR3 nucleotides read TGTGCCAGCAGCTTAGCTTGGACAGGGGGATGGGAGACCCAGTACTTC.

This clonotype was seen repeatedly, ten times or more. The chain uses TRBV20-1 and TRBJ2-7, with TRBD2 matching 7 bases. Per the germline V gene, CDR1 is DFQATT and CDR2 is SNEGSKA (reference sequence). The CDR3 has 17 amino acids. With 3 bases clipped from V and 6 bases from J, the junction kept 20 bases outside the gene matches. Written as DNA, the CDR3 is TGCAGTGCTAGTTACTTTGACTGGACTAGACGGGGTCTCGAGCAGTACTTC. This gives the protein CSASYFDWTRRGLEQYF.

The chain recombines TRBV29-1 with TRBJ1-4; D gene ambiguous. CDR1 is SQVTM and CDR2 is ANQGSEA in the germline V gene. The CDR3 totals 13 residues. Trimming removed 4 bases at V and 4 bases at J, with 10 bases between. The CDR3 nucleotides are TGCAGCGTTGTTGTTTACGGTAATGAAAAACTGTTTTTT. Amino acids: CSVVVYGNEKLFF. The full variable domain, with the rest looked up from reference TRBV29-1 and TRBJ1-4, is SAVISQKPSRDICQRGTSLTIQCQVDSQVTMMFWYRQQPGQSLTLIATANQGSEATYESGFVIDKFPISRPNLTFSTLTVSNMSPEDSSIYLCSVVVYGNEKLFFGSGTQLSVL.

This clonotype was observed many times. The chain has TRBV7-3 and TRBJ2-1; TRBD2 aligns across 10 bases. CDR3 size: 13 residues. Trimming at V came to 8 bases and at J to 4 bases, leaving 2 bases not matched to a gene. Germline V gives CDR1 SGHTA, CDR2 FQGTGA. The CDR3 is CASPAGGYNEQFF. The CDR3 DNA is TGTGCCAGCCCAGCGGGGGGGTACAATGAGCAGTTCTTC.

The gene calls are TRBV5-1 and TRBJ2-7; the D call may be TRBD1 or TRBD2 (5 bases each). V dropped 6 bases and J dropped 7 bases, with 29 bases sitting between them. The CDR3 extends over 17 amino acids. The germline CDR1 and CDR2 sequences are SGHRS and YFSETQ. The CDR3 bases are TGCGCCAGCAAGAGGTGGAGAGGGGAGCAGTTATTTGGGGAGCAGTACTTC. It is translated as CASKRWRGEQLFGEQYF.

This clonotype was detected ten times or more. This chain links TRBV20-1 with TRBJ2-5; the match to TRBD1 covers 7 bases. Germline loops: CDR1 DFQATT, CDR2 SNEGSKA (reference sequence). The CDR3 consists of 13 residues. With V trimmed by 5 bases and J by 5 bases, 8 bases remained unmatched. Written as DNA, the CDR3 is TGCAGTGCTCGGATGGGACAGATGGAGACCCAGTACTTC. Protein product: CSARMGQMETQYF.

In its sample, this clonotype was seen a few times. This chain links TRBV29-1 with TRBJ2-1; D perhaps matches TRBD2 (6 bases). Germline CDR1 reads SQVTM; CDR2 reads ANQGSEA. Between the trimmed V and J ends, which lost 7 bases and 9 bases, there was a span of 13 bases. The CDR3 is 11 amino acids. CDR3: CSGVGTSEQFF. For the CDR3, the DNA is TGCAGCGGAGTAGGGACTTCTGAGCAGTTCTTC.

This clonotype was seen ten or more times. This rearrangement joins TRBV28 to TRBJ2-7; 8 nucleotides agree with TRBD1. This CDR3 is 15 amino acids long. Unmatched junction bases numbered 10, after V lost 6 bases and J lost 3 bases. Germline V gives CDR1 MDHEN, CDR2 SYDVKM. The CDR3 is CASSSDRARGYEQYF. CDR3 sequence (DNA): TGTGCCAGCAGCTCGGACAGGGCAAGGGGCTACGAGCAGTACTTC.

The table lists this clonotype with many counts. CDR3 region: CSAIRLYYEQYF. CDR3 nucleotides: TGCAGTGCTATAAGGTTATACTACGAGCAGTACTTC. The rearrangement joins TRBV20-1 to TRBJ2-7; D remains ambiguous. In germline, CDR1 is DFQATT, CDR2 SNEGSKA (reference sequence). This CDR3 is built from 12 residues. The V gene lost 4 bases and the J gene lost 3 bases, with 10 bases spanning the gap.

This clonotype was counted ten times or more. V usage is TRBV15 and J usage is TRBJ2-7; tentatively, D is TRBD1 (6 bases). This CDR3 has 15 amino acids. V lost 0 bases to trimming and J lost 5 bases, with 14 bases between them. Looked up from germline, CDR1 is LNHNV and CDR2 is YYDKDF (reference sequence). In nucleotides, the CDR3 is TGTGCCACCAGCAGAGATGGGCAGGGGTCGGACGAGCAGTACTTC. Translated, it gives CATSRDGQGSDEQYF.

This clonotype was seen ten or more times. The chain uses TRBV6-2 or TRBV6-3 and TRBJ2-5; the D is unclear. The CDR3 consists of 11 residues. Between the trimmed V and J ends, which lost 5 bases and 2 bases, there was a span of 3 bases. Germline CDR1 MNHEY, CDR2 SVGEGT. Written as DNA, the CDR3 is TGTGCCAGCAGTCCACAAGAGACCCAGTACTTC. It codes for CASSPQETQYF.

Worth noting for this clonotype: A much larger clone lies one base from this, so it may be a read error. V gene TRBV29-1 combines with J gene TRBJ2-5, with a weak D call TRBD1 (6 bases). Germline V CDR1 and CDR2: SQVTM, ANQGSEA. CDR3 length: 13 residues. CDR3 protein: CSDTGQIQEAQYF. The CDR3 nucleotides read TGCAGCGACACCGGACAGATTCAAGAGGCCCAGTACTTC.